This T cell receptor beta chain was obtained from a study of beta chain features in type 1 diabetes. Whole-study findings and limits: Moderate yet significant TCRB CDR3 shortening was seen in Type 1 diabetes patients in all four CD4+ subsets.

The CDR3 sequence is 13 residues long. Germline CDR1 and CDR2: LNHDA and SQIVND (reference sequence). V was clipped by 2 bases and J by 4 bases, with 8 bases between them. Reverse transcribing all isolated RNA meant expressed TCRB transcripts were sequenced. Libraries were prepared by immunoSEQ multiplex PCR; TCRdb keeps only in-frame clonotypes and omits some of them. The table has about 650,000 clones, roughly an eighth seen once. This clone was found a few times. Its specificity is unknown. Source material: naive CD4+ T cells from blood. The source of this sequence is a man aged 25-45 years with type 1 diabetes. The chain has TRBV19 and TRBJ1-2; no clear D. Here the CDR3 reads CASSISRVYGYTF. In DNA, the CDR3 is TGTGCCAGTAGTATAAGCAGAGTCTATGGCTACACCTTC.